This section outlines one T cell receptor (beta chain) sequence together with its context. Seattle-derived patients entered the study during active infection and were followed longitudinally. The data originate from a study of blood T cell repertoires in COVID-19. Original processing notes: Amplifying reference gene primers gave estimates of nucleated cell counts. Using immunoSEQ multiplex PCR, the repertoire was profiled, and TCRdb retains in-frame clones only, with some absent. V and J calls and clone size are those listed in that table; D and trimming were worked out from the DNA. The data show about 170,000 clones, with roughly 86% seen just once and roughly 2.4% held by the top ten. The CDR3 runs 14 residues. Germline V gene lookup returns CDR1 KGHSH and CDR2 LQKENI. Deletions cut 3 bases from V and 8 bases from J, with 16 bases between.

The V call is TRBV18, the J call TRBJ1-1; D remains ambiguous. The sequenced material came from peripheral blood. This TCR was recovered from a woman over 75 with COVID-19, enrolled during active disease. The chain's CDR3 is CASSPGAHEMEAFF. In DNA form, the CDR3 reads TGTGCCAGCTCACCCGGAGCGCACGAGATGGAAGCTTTCTTT.